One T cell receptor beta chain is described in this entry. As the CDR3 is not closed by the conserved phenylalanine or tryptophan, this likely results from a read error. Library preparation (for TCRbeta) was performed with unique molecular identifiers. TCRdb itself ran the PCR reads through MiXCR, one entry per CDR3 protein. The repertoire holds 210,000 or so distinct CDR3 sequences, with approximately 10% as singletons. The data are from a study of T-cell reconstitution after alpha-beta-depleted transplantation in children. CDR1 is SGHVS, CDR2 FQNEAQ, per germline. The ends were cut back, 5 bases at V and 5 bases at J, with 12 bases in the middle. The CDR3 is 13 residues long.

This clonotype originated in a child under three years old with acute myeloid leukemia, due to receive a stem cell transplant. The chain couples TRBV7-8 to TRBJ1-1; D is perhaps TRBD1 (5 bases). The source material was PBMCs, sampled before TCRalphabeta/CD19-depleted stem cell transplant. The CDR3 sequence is CASSAATETEAFY. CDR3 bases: TGTGCCAGCAGCGCAGCGACAGAGACTGAAGCTTTCTAT.